The entry that follows covers one T cell receptor (beta chain) sequence. This sample was taken from a study of T-cell reconstitution after alpha-beta-depleted transplantation in children. Researchers prepared the TCRbeta library using unique molecular identifiers, the study reports. TCRdb re-analysed the PCR reads in MiXCR, keeping a single row per CDR3 protein. The sample lists 380,000 or so distinct CDR3 sequences; about an eighth were seen once. CDR1 and CDR2 (germline): LGHDT, YNNKEL (reference sequence). V dropped 3 bases and J dropped 3 bases, with 13 bases sitting between them. The CDR3 has 15 residues.

This TCR was sampled from a human donor who donated a stem cell graft to a child with Fanconi anemia. This chain links TRBV3-1 with TRBJ2-3, with D possibly called TRBD1 or TRBD2 (5 bases each). This sample comprised PBMCs, obtained from the stem cell graft. The CDR3 is CASSQRGPDTDTQYF. CDR3 sequence (DNA): TGTGCCAGCAGCCAGAGGGGTCCCGATACAGATACGCAGTATTTT.